The entry below describes one T cell receptor beta chain. What it binds is not known. The PCR ran on 60 Vbeta and 13 Jbeta primers. Generated by immunoSEQ multiplex PCR, the TCRdb table keeps only in-frame clones and is missing some. The data contain 150,000 to 200,000 clones, just over 75% of them singletons. Donors counted as nominally healthy when sampled, yet unrecorded immune exposures were likely. This sample stems from a study of cytomegalovirus exposure and HLA in healthy donors. Whole-study findings and limits: Donor immune exposure was known only as CMV serostatus. Reports described diagnosis of cytomegalovirus status by the classifier as highly specific and sensitive. Links to common viral pathogens appeared, in a later analysis, for several of the most significant clusters.

Germline V gene lookup returns CDR1 SGHAT and CDR2 FQNNGV. V trimming: 5 bases; J trimming: 2 bases; junction bases outside the gene matches: 2. The CDR3 consists of 13 residues. The sequence derives from a woman in her 30s in good health and CMV-seropositive. The V and J genes are TRBV11-2 and TRBJ1-2, with TRBD1 matching 7 bases. The specimen sequenced was PBMCs. The DNA of the CDR3 is TGTGCCAGCAGCCCGGGACAGAACTATGGCTACACCTTC. Its protein product is CASSPGQNYGYTF.